This T cell receptor beta chain came from a study of T cell responses to AZD1222 COVID-19 vaccine. Study-level findings and limits: Donors were mostly white British, more females; clonal diversity possibly underestimated.

The CDR3 runs 15 residues. The V gene end was trimmed by 5 bases and the J gene end by 3 bases; junction bases not matched to a gene: 6. CDR1 KGHSH and CDR2 LQKENI come from the germline V gene. Turning to this clone: The antigen is undetermined.

Profiling relied on immunoSEQ multiplex PCR, and the TCRdb table lists in-frame clones only, not all of them. The sample includes some 190,000 clones, just over 90% of them seen just once. This chain uses TRBV18 with TRBJ1-3; 8 bases are shared with TRBD1. The receptor was isolated from an adult who received the AZD1222 COVID-19 vaccine. Sequencing used peripheral blood, obtained 28 days after the second AZD1222 dose. The CDR3 bases are TGTGCCAGCTCAACCCAGGGGGCATATGGAAACACCATATATTTT. Translating it yields CASSTQGAYGNTIYF.